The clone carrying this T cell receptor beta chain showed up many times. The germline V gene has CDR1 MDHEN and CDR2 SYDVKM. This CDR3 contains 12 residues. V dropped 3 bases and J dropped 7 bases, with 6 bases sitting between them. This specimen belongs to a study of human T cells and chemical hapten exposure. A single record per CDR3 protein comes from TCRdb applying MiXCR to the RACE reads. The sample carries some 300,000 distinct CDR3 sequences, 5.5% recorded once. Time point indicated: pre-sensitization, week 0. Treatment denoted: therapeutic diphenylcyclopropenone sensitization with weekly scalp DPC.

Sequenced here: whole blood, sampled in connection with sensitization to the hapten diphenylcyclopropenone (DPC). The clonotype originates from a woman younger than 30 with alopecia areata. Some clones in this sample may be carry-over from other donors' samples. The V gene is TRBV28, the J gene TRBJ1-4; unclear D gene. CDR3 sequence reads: CASSFYGEKLFF. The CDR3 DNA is TGTGCCAGCAGTTTCTATGGTGAAAAACTGTTTTTT.